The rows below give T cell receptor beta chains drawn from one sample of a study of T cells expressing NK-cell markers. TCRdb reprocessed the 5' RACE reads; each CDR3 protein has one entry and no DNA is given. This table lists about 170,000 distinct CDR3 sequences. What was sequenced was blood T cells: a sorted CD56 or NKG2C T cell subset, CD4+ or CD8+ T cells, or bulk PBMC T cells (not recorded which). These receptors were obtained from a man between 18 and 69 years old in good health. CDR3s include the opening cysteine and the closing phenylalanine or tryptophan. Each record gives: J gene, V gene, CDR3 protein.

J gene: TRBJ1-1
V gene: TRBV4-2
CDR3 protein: CASSLSVRANTEAFF

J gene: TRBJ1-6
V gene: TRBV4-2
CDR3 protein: CASSHLSSDISPLHF

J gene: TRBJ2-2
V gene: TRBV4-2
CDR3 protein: CASSHGLAGGPVTGELFF

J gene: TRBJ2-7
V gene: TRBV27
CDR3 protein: CASNPGLQSPYEQYF

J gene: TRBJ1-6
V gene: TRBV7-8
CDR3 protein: CASSLASWGDSPLHF

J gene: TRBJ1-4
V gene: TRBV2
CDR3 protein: CASRRRDRANEKLFF

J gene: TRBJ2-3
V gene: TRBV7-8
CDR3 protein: CASSGPGLAGGPRRTDTQYF

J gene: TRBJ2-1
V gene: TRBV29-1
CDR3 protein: CSVEGLLAGGYNEQFF

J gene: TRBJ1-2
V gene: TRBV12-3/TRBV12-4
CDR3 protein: CASSSTPSPSYGYTF

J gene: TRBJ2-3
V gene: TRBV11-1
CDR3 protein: CASSLGKEGLVTDTQYF

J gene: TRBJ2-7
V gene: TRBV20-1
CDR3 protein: CSARGLRTSSEQYF

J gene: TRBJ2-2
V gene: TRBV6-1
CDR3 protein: CASSEASTGELFF

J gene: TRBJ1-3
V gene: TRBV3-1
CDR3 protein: CASSLLTGGNSGNTIYF

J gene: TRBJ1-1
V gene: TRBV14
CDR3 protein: CASSQGRRGGNTEAFF

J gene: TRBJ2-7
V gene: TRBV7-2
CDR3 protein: CASSPERFSYEQYF

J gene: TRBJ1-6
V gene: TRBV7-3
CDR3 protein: CASSKTANRDSPLHF

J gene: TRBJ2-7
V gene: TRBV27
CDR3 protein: CASSAGTVGFYEQYF

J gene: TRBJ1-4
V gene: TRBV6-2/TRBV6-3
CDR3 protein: CATESGGREKLFF

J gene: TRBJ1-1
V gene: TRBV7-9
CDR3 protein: CASTRGNTEAFF

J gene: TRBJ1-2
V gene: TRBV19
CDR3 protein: CASSIKSDLNYGYTF

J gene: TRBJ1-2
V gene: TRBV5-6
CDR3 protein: CASSLARGSNYGYTF

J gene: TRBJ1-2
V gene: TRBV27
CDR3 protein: CASSLQSWDRGPHYGYTF

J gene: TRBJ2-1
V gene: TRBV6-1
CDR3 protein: CASTLLTGGYNEQFF

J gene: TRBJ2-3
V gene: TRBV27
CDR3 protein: CASSFPGALTDTQYF

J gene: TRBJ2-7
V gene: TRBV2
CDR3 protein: CASSTVVHEQYF

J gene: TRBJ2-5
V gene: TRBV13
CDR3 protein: CASSQTSGGIQETQYF

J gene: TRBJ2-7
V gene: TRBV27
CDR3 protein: CASSPSPRLAGGYEQYF

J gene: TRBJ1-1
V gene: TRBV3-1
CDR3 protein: CASQSHGFGTEAFF

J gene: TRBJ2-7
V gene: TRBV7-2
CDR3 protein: CASSPIGGGAYEQYF

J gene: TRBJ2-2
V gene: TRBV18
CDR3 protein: CASSPIGTGLAGELFF

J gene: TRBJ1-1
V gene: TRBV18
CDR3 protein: CASSSRDRSTEAFF

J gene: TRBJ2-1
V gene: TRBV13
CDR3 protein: CASSAAGPNEQFF

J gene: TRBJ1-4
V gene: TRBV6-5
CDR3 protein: CASSYSISGEKLFF

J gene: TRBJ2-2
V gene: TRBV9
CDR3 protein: CASSDEGGGPNTGELFF

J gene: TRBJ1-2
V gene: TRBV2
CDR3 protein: CASSEAPGRNYGYTF

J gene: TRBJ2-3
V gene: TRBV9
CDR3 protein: CASSVGRTDTQYF

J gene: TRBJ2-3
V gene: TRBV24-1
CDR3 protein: CATSAPGGADTQYF

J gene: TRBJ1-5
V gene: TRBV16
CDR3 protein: CASSQEPGTGDGNQPQHF

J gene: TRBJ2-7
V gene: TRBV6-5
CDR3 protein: CASSYYQGQGQQYF

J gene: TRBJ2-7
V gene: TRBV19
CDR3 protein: CASSVFAGRSYEQYF

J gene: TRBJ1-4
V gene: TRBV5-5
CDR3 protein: CASSVDRGREKLFF